This is a list of T cell receptor beta chains from one sample in a study of shared clonotypes between healthy human individuals. Clones were read by immunoSEQ multiplex PCR, and TCRdb kept only the in-frame ones, dropping some. The repertoire consists of about 2 million clones, with approximately 95% occurring once and the leading ten covering roughly 1%. Sequencing used naive CD8+ T cells sorted from blood. All receptors derive from a man younger than 30 in good health. The CDR3 runs from the conserved cysteine through the conserved F or W. A D gene is named only where the DNA matches it firmly. Clone size is not always given. Where it is, it says once, few, many or a class for expanded clones.

>NA|TRBV5-7|TRBJ1-2|NA
TGTGCCAGCAGCTTCCAGGGCGGTAACTATGGCTACACCTTC
CASSFQGGNYGYTF
>once|TRBV4-1|TRBJ1-6|NA
TGCGCCAGCAGCCCGGGTCAGGGCGGGTCACCCCTCCACTTT
CASSPGQGGSPLHF
>once|TRBV14|TRBJ1-2|NA
TGTGCCAGCAGCCCTTACCGGGACCCCACGCGGGACTATGGCTACACCTTC
CASSPYRDPTRDYGYTF
>NA|TRBV19|TRBJ2-7|NA
TGTGCCAGTAGTATACAGGGATTGGGCGAGCAGTACTTC
CASSIQGLGEQYF
>few|TRBV18|TRBJ1-2|NA
TGTGCCAGCTCACCTACAGGGTTGGAAGGCTACACCTTC
CASSPTGLEGYTF
>few|TRBV5-4|TRBJ1-2|NA
TGTGCCAGCAGCTTGAGTTCGGGGTCGTATGGCTACACCTTC
CASSLSSGSYGYTF
>NA|TRBV10-1|TRBJ2-3|NA
TGCGCCAGCAGTGGTGGTGCGGCAGATACGCAGTATTTT
CASSGGAADTQYF
>NA|TRBV5-1|TRBJ2-1|NA
TGCGCCAGCAGCTCGGAGCGGAACTCCTACAATGAGCAGTTCTTC
CASSSERNSYNEQFF
>once|TRBV10-1|TRBJ2-7|NA
TGCGCCAGCAGTGGGGCGAACAACAGGGTACAACCCTACGAGCAGTACTTC
CASSGANNRVQPYEQYF
>NA|TRBV7-6|TRBJ1-1|NA
TGTGCCAGCAGCCCAGGACAGAACACTGAAGCTTTCTTT
CASSPGQNTEAFF
>NA|TRBV27|TRBJ2-7|TRBD1
TGTGCCAGCAGTCTGGACAGGGACCACGAGCAGTACTTC
CASSLDRDHEQYF
>NA|TRBV28|TRBJ2-7|NA
TGTGCCAGCAGTTTACGTGGGGGGCCCCGGGGCGAGCAGTACTTC
CASSLRGGPRGEQYF
>NA|TRBV6-5|TRBJ2-2|TRBD1
TGTGCCAGCAGTGGACAGGGTCCCGGGGAGCTGTTTTTT
CASSGQGPGELFF
>NA|TRBV7-2|TRBJ2-7|NA
TGTGCCAGCAGCCTGCGGACATACGGCCGCTACGAGCAGTACTTC
CASSLRTYGRYEQYF
>NA|TRBV18|TRBJ2-1|NA
TGTGCCAGCTCACCACCGGAAGGGTATGAGCAGTTCTTC
CASSPPEGYEQFF
>NA|TRBV6-4|TRBJ2-1|TRBD2
TGTGCCAGCAGTGACGGTGCTAGCGGCTACAATGAGCAGTTCTTC
CASSDGASGYNEQFF
>NA|TRBV28|TRBJ1-2|NA
TGTGCCAGCAGTCAAACAGGGTTGAACTATGGCTACACCTTC
CASSQTGLNYGYTF